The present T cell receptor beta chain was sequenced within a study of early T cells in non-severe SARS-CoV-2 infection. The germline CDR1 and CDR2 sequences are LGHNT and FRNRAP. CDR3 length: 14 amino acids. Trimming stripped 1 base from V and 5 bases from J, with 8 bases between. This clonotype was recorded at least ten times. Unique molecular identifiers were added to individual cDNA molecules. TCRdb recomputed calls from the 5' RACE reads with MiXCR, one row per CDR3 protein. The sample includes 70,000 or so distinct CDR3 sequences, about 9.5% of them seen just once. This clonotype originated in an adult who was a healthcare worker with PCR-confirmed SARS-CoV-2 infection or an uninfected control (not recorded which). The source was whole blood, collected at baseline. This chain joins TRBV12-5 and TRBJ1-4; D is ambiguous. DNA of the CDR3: TGTGCTAGTGGTTTGGAACGCCCGAATGAAAAACTGTTTTTT. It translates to CASGLERPNEKLFF.